This T cell receptor (beta chain) was sequenced for a study of shared clonotypes between healthy human individuals (dated by TCRdb to 2018 to 2021). Turning to the overall study: A few men and a couple of women, aged 18 to 49 years, made up the cohort. Per donor, three plates each were used for CD4 naive and CD4 memory, two for CD8 naive, and one for CD8 memory. To estimate repertoire size and how much clonotype sharing occurs between individuals, the study deeply sequenced the blood TCR repertoires of about 5 healthy adults. To increase sequencing depth and limit assay-specific biases, different laboratories used diverse techniques to prepare libraries and sequence TCR repertoires. Per donor, leukapheresis produced somewhere between about 0.8 and 9 billion PBMCs. The research as a whole found: Approximately 5% of naive CD4, around 3.5% of naive CD8, 2.3% of memory CD4, and approximately 0.39% of memory CD8 clonotypes were shared across several donors. Compared with non-shared clonotypes, the clonotypes found in all four sorted-subset donors had higher generation probabilities. Pairwise subsampling led to the expectation that sequencing depth would affect the degree of clonotype sharing among donors. Sampling was limited to blood, and TCR repertoires in tissue likely differ from TCR repertoires in blood. Incomplete sequencing was indicated by rarefaction of sorted-subset datasets, despite the large sequencing depth. Estimated clonotype richness was generally larger for naive than for memory subsets. Because the study included a small number of donors, the genetic and exposure-history diversity represented was limited.

Using the deep immunoSEQ assay, multiplex PCR amplified TCR CDR3 regions from genomic DNA. Extracted genomic DNA from each cell subset was distributed evenly across all wells of several immunoSEQ 96-well plates, and each plate was treated as a replicate. For sorted subsets, roughly 0.2 ug genomic DNA, equal to tens of thousands of T cell genomes, was loaded into each replicate PCR. The purified libraries were quantified using a Qubit 3.0 fluorometer, sized with a Bioanalyzer 2100, and then quantified again using the KAPA Library Quantification kit. A separate single-read 150-cycle Illumina NextSeq 550 flow cell was used to sequence each immunoSEQ 96-well plate. The original pipeline was this. Because only junctional sequences without quality scores were contained in the immunoSEQ output, filtering matching that applied to full-length reads could not be performed. To assign V/J genes and CDR3, sequences were annotated against IMGT germline references using PyIR, a Python wrapper for IgBLAST v1.9. Reads were filtered out if the reads had weak V/J assignments (E-value above 1e-6), no CDR3, stop codons, out-of-frame junctions, or ambiguous translated residues. V3J clonotypes were defined as sequences sharing an identical inferred V gene, J gene, and CDR3 amino acid sequence. The percentage overlap between two repertoires was calculated by dividing the number of shared unique clonotypes by the size of the smaller repertoire. RTK rarefaction, the Chao1 estimator, and Recon v2.1 estimates of unobserved clonotypes were used to assess repertoire richness. Generation probabilities were computed with OLGA for all TCRbeta clonotypes obtained by the gDNA method from four donors. TCRdb obtained this table from immuneACCESS and retained in-frame rearrangements with V and J assigned. These tables miss some clones; where compared with another copy, unresolved V genes account for less than half of the shortfall, and the remainder is unexplained. The DNA was the basis for D and trimming; V, J and clone size are from that table. Counted in this sample were approximately 2.4 million clones; roughly 95% of them appeared once. Approximately 0.13% of the sample lies in the top ten.

The donors were healthy, HIV-negative adults with no recently reported acute infections or vaccinations. Every donor was a Caucasian adult living in Nashville, Tennessee, USA. CD4+ T cells were enriched by magnetic negative selection, after which naive cells were positively selected on CD45RA and the negative fraction was taken as the memory subset. Blood was obtained by leukapheresis, after which PBMCs were separated by Ficoll-Histopaque density gradient centrifugation and cryopreserved in liquid nitrogen vapor phase. Analytical flow cytometry was used to check the purity and quantity of every magnetically sorted T cell population. Genomic DNA was isolated from every sorted fraction and measured by UV absorbance on a Nanodrop 2000c. Remarks on this clone: The target of this receptor is not known. Base qualities are not provided; no much larger clone lies one nucleotide away.

The CDR3 measures 17 amino acids from cysteine to phenylalanine. The read is trimmed to its CDR3 DNA, 51 bases read in frame from base 1. Trimming leaves V shorter by 4 bases and J shorter by 4 bases, with the junction holding 13 bases beyond the gene matches. Looking up the germline V gene yields CDR1 SGHDT and CDR2 YYEEEE. The source material was naive CD4+ T cells sorted from blood. Per the publication, the cell subset or site label means: CD45RA+ positively selected. The rearrangement joined TRBV5-6 to TRBJ1-2; TRBD1 lines up with 10 middle nucleotides. The TCR sequence derives from a man aged 18 to 29 in good health. The CDR3 corresponds to CASSPRTGGRTLYGYTF. The DNA sequence reads TGTGCCAGCAGCCCCAGGACAGGGGGGCGAACCCTCTATGGCTACACCTTC.